The text below deals with one T cell receptor beta chain. Data came from immunoSEQ multiplex PCR; TCRdb stores just in-frame clones and leaves some out. The table includes approximately 100,000 clones, 87% detected once. These data belong to a study of T cell responses to AZD1222 COVID-19 vaccine. Germline-derived CDR1 and CDR2 are MNHEY and SVGEGT. This CDR3 is built from 15 residues. J was trimmed by 5 bases and V by 5 bases; bases with no gene match: 5. The V call is TRBV6-2 or TRBV6-3, the J call TRBJ2-1; 11 bases map to TRBD1. This clonotype was obtained from an adult who received the AZD1222 COVID-19 vaccine. Sequences were derived from peripheral blood, sampled 28 days after the second AZD1222 dose. Written as DNA, the CDR3 is TGTGCCAGCAGTCTCGGGACAGGGGGGAACAATGAGCAGTTCTTC. Amino acids: CASSLGTGGNNEQFF.